The 5 T cell receptor beta chains reported below all come from one sample, sequenced in a study of Ad26.COV2.S vaccination and SARS-CoV-2 variants. Documented treatment: around 19 received Ad26.COV2.S at low or high dose, single or two shots; about 5 received placebo; per-sample allocation not given. The investigators took samples on day 63 after the first vaccine or placebo injection. Sequenced by immunoSEQ multiplex PCR; TCRdb stores in-frame clones only, minus some. The sample contains 300,000 to 400,000 clones, approximately 90% of which appear only once. The sample was peripheral blood, taken in a trial of Ad26.COV2.S vaccine versus placebo. These receptor sequences come from a person aged 18-65 years who received the Ad26.COV2.S COVID-19 vaccine or a placebo.

The V call is TRBV5-1, the J call TRBJ2-3; D is possibly TRBD1 or TRBD2 (5 bases each). The CDR3 extends over 15 amino acids. CDR1 is SGHRS and CDR2 is YFSETQ in the germline V gene. V gave up 0 bases and J gave up 2 bases, with 10 bases separating them. CDR3 nucleotides: TGCGCCAGCAGCTTGGAAAGCGGACACACAGATACGCAGTATTTT. Translated, it gives CASSLESGHTDTQYF.

This chain joins TRBV7-2 and TRBJ1-2, with 7 bases lining up with TRBD1. The junction had 4 bases not matched to a gene; V was cut back by 3 bases and J by 6 bases. Germline loops: CDR1 SGHTA, CDR2 FQGNSA. This CDR3 contains 13 residues. The CDR3 is CASSFTGENGYTF. The CDR3, as DNA: TGTGCCAGCAGCTTCACAGGGGAAAATGGCTACACCTTC.

In this sample, this clone turned up once. The chain uses TRBV5-4 and TRBJ1-6; 9 nucleotides line up with TRBD1. Trimming cost V 2 bases and J 8 bases; bases outside gene matches: 5. This CDR3 region has 15 residues. Germline CDR1 reads SGHNT; CDR2 reads YYREEE (reference sequence). CDR3 DNA sequence: TGTGCCAGCAGCTTTTGGACAGGGGTGGATTCACCCCTCCACTTT. This encodes CASSFWTGVDSPLHF.

The rearrangement joins TRBV28 to TRBJ1-3, with a weak D call TRBD1 (5 bases). The CDR3 has 15 amino acids. V lost 7 bases, J lost 0 bases, and 13 bases lay in between. The germline V gene encodes CDR1 MDHEN and CDR2 SYDVKM. The CDR3: CASKVHRSSGNTIYF. The CDR3 nucleotides read TGTGCCAGCAAGGTACACAGGAGCTCTGGAAACACCATATATTTT.

The CDR3 sequence is CASSVQNSGTEAFF. DNA of the CDR3: TGTGCCAGCAGCGTACAGAACTCGGGCACTGAAGCTTTCTTT. The chain uses TRBV9 and TRBJ1-1; the D is unclear. V was trimmed by 1 base and J by 4 bases, leaving 11 bases between them. The germline V gene has CDR1 SGDLS and CDR2 YYNGEE. The CDR3 length is 14 residues. The full variable domain, with the rest looked up from reference TRBV9 and TRBJ1-1, is DSGVTQTPKHLITATGQRVTLRCSPRSGDLSVYWYQQSLDQGLQFLIQYYNGEERAKGNILERFSAQQFPDLHSELNLSSLELGDSALYFCASSVQNSGTEAFFGQGTRLTVV.